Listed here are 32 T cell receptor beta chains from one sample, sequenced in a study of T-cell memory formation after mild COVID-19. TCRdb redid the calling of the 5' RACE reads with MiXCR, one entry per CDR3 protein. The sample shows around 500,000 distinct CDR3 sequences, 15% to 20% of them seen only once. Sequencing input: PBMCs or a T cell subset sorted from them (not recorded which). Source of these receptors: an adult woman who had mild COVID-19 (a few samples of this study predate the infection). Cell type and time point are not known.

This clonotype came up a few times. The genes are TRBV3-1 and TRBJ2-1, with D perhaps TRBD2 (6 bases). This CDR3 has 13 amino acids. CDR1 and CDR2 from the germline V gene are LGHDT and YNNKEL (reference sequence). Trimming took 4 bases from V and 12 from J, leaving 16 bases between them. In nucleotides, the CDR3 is TGTGCCAGCAGCCTTGGGGGGTCGGTGGGGCAGTTCTTC. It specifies CASSLGGSVGQFF.

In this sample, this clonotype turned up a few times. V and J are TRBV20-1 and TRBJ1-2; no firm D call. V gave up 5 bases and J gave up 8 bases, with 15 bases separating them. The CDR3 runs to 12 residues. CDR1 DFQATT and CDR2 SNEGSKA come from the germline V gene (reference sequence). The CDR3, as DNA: TGCAGTGCTGCCCGGGCCCCAGTCGGCTACACCTTC. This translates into CSAARAPVGYTF.

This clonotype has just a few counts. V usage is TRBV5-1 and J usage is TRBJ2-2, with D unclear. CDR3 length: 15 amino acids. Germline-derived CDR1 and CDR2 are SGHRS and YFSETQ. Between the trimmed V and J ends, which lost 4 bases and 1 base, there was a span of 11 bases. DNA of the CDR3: TGCGCCAGCAGCGACCAGGACGGGAACACCGGGGAGCTGTTTTTT. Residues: CASSDQDGNTGELFF.

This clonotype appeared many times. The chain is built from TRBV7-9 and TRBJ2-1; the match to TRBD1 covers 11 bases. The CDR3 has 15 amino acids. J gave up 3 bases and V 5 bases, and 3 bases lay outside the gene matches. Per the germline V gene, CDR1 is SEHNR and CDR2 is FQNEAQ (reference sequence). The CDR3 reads CASSLGQGVYNEQFF. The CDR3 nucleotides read TGTGCCAGCAGCCTGGGACAGGGGGTCTACAATGAGCAGTTCTTC.

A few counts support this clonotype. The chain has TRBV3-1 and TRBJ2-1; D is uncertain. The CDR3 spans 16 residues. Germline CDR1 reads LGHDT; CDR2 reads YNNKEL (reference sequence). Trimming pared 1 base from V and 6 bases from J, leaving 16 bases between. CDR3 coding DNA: TGTGCCAGCAGCCAAGGATCTTTCTACAGAACCAATGAGCAGTTCTTC. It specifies CASSQGSFYRTNEQFF.

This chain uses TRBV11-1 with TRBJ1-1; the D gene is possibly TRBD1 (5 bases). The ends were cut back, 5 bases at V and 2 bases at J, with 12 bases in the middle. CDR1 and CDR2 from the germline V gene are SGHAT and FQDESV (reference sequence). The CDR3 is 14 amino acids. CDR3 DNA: TGTGCCAGCAGCCCGGGGACTTTTAACACTGAAGCTTTCTTT. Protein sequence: CASSPGTFNTEAFF.

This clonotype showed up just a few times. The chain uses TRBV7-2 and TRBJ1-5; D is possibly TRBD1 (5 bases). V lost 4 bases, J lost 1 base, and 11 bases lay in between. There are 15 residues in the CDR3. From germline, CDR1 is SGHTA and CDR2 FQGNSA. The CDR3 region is CASSSGSYSNQPQHF. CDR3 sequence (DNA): TGTGCCAGCAGCTCAGGGTCGTACAGCAATCAGCCCCAGCATTTT.

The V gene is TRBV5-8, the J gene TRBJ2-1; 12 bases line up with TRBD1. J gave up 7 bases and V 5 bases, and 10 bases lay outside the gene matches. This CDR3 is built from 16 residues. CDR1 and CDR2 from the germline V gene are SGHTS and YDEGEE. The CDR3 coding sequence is TGTGCCAGCAGGGGTAAGGGGACAGGGGGCGCAAATGAGCAGTTCTTC. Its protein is CASRGKGTGGANEQFF.

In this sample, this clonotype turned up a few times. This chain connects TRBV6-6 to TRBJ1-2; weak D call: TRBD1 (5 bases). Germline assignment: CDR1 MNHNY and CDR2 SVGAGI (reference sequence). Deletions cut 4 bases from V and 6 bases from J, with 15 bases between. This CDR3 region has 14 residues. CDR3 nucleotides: TGTGCCAGCAGTTTCCCCGGGGCCGAGGATGGCTACACCTTC. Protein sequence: CASSFPGAEDGYTF.

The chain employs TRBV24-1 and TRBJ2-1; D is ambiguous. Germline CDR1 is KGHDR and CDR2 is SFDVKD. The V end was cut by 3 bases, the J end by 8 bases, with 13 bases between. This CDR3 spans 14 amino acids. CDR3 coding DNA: TGTGCCACCAGTGATCCCAATTATATGGATGAGCAGTTCTTC. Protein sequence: CATSDPNYMDEQFF.

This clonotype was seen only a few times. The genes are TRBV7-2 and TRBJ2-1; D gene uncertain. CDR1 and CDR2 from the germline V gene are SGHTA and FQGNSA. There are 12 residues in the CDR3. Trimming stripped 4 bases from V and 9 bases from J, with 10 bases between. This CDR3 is CASSSSPGEQFF. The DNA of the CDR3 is TGTGCCAGCAGCTCGTCACCGGGTGAGCAGTTCTTC.

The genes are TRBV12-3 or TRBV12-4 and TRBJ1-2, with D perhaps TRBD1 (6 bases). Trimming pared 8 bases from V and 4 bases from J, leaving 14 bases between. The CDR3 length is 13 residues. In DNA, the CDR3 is TGTGCCAGCTTTGAGGGGGGCGGCTATGGCTACACCTTC. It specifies CASFEGGGYGYTF.

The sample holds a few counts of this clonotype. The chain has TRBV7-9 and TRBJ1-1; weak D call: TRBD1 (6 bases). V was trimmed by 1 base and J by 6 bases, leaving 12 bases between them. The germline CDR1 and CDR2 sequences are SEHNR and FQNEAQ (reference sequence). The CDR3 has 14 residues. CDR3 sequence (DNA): TGTGCCAGCAGCTTAGACCAGGACAGACCTGAAGCTTTCTTT. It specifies CASSLDQDRPEAFF.

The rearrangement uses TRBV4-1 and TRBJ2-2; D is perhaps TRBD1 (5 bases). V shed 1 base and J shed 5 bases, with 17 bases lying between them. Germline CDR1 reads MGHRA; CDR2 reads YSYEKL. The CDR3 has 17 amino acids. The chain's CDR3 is CASSQASGPGLTGELFF. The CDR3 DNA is TGCGCCAGCAGCCAAGCGTCAGGGCCCGGATTGACCGGGGAGCTGTTTTTT.

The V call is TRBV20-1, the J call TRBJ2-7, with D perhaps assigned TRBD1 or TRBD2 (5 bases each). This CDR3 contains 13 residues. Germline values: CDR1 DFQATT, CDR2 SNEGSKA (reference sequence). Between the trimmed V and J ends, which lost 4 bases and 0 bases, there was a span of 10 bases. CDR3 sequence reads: CSATGTNSYEQYF. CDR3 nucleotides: TGCAGTGCTACCGGGACGAACTCCTACGAGCAGTACTTC.

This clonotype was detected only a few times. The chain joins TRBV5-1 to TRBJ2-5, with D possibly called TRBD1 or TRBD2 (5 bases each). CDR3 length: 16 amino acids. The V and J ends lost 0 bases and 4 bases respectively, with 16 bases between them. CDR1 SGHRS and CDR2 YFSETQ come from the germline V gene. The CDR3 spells CASSLAPGATLETQYF. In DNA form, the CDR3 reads TGCGCCAGCAGCTTGGCACCCGGGGCCACCCTAGAGACCCAGTACTTC.

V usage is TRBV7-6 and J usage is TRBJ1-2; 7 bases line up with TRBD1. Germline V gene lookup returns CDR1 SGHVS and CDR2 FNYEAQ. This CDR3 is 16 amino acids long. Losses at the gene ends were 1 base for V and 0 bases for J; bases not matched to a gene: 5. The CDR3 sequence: CASSLGGQAANYGYTF. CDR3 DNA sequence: TGTGCCAGCAGCTTAGGCGGACAGGCGGCTAACTATGGCTACACCTTC.

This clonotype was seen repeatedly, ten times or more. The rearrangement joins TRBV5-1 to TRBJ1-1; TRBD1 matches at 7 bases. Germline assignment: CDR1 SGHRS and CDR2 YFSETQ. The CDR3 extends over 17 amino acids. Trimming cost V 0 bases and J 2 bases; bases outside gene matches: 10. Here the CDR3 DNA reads TGCGCCAGCAGCTTGGGACAGGGTACCGCGGCAAACACTGAAGCTTTCTTT. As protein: CASSLGQGTAANTEAFF.

CDR3 DNA: TGCGCCAGCAGCTTGGTCCCGGGGATGACAGATACGCAGTATTTT. Encoded protein: CASSLVPGMTDTQYF. This chain connects TRBV5-1 to TRBJ2-3, with D possibly TRBD2 on 5 matching bases. CDR1 and CDR2 from the germline V gene are SGHRS and YFSETQ. V was trimmed by 0 bases and J by 3 bases, leaving 11 bases between them. This CDR3 has 15 amino acids.

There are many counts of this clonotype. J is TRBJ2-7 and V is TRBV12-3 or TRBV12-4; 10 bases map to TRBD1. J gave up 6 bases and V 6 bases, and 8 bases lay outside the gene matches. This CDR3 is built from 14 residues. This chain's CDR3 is CASSFRQGAGEQYF. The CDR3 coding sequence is TGTGCCAGCAGCTTCCGACAGGGGGCTGGCGAGCAGTACTTC.

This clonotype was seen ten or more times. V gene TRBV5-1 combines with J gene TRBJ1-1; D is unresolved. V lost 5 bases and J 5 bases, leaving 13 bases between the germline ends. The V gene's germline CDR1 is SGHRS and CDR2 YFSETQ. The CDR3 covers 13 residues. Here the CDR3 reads CASSNGFGTEAFF. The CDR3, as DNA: TGCGCCAGCAGTAACGGGTTTGGTACTGAAGCTTTCTTT.

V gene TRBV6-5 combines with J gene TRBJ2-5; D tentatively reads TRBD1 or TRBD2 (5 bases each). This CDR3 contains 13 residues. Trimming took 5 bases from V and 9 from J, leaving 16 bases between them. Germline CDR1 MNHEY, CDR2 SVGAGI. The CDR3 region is CASSKDDLGAQYF. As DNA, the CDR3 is TGTGCCAGCAGTAAGGACGACTTGGGGGCCCAGTACTTC.

The CDR3 DNA follows: TGTGCCAGTAGTGGACGGGGCCTAAATTCACCCCTCCACTTT. Amino acid sequence: CASSGRGLNSPLHF. The chain is built from TRBV19 and TRBJ1-6, with D perhaps TRBD1 (5 bases). The CDR3 loop spans 14 amino acids. Germline-derived CDR1 and CDR2 are LNHDA and SQIVND (reference sequence). V lost 5 bases and J lost 7, with 12 bases in between.

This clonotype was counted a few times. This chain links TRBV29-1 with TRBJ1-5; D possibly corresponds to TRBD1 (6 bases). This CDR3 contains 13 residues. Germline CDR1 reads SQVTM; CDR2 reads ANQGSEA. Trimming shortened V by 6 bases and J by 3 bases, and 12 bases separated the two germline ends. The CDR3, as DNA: TGCAGCGTGCAACAGGGTGCCAATCAGCCCCAGCATTTT. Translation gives CSVQQGANQPQHF.

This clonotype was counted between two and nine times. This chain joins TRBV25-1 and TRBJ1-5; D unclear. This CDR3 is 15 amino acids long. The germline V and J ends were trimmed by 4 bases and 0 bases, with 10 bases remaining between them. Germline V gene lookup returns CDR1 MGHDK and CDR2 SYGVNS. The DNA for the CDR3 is TGTGCCAGCAGTGTGTCAGTTAATAGCAATCAGCCCCAGCATTTT. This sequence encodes CASSVSVNSNQPQHF.

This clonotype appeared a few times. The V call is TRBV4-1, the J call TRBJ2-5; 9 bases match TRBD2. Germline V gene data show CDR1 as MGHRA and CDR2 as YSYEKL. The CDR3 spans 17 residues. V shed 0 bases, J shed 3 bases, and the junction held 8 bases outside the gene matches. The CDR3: CASSQDGSGGTKETQYF. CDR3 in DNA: TGCGCCAGCAGCCAAGACGGTAGCGGGGGCACCAAAGAGACCCAGTACTTC.

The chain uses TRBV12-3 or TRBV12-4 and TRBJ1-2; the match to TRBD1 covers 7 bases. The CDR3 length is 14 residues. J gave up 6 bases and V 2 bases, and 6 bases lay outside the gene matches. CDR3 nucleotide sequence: TGTGCCAGCAGTTTAAGACAGGGTCAGGATGGCTACACCTTC. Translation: CASSLRQGQDGYTF.

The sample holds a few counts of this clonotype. CDR3 protein: CASSYPPGVVQGLLAKNIQYF. DNA of the CDR3: TGTGCCAGCAGTTACCCCCCAGGCGTGGTCCAAGGGCTACTAGCCAAAAACATTCAGTACTTC. The rearrangement joins TRBV6-5 to TRBJ2-4; D is ambiguous. This CDR3 comprises 21 residues. Trimming left V 2 bases short and J 0 bases short, with 26 bases between. Germline values: CDR1 MNHEY, CDR2 SVGAGI.

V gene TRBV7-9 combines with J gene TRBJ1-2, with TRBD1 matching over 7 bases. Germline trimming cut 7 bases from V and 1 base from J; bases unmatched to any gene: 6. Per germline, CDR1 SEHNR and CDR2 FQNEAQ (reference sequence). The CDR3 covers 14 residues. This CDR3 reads CASTLWDSNYGYTF. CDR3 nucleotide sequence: TGTGCCAGCACTCTGTGGGACAGTAACTATGGCTACACCTTC.

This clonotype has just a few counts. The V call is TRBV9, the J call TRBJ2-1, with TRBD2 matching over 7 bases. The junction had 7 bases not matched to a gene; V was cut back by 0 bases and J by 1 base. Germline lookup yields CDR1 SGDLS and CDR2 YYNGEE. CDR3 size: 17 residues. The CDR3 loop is CASSVEGLAESYNEQFF. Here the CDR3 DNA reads TGTGCCAGCAGCGTAGAGGGGCTAGCGGAATCCTACAATGAGCAGTTCTTC.

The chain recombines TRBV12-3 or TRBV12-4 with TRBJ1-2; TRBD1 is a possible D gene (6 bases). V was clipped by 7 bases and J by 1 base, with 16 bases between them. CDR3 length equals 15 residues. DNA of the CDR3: TGTGCCAGCACCCTCGGGGGCGGAATTAACTATGGCTACACCTTC. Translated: CASTLGGGINYGYTF.

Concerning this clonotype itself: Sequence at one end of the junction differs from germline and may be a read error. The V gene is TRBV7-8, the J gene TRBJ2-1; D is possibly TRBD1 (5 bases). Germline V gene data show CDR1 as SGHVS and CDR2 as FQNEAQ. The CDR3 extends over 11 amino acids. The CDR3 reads CASRLGDEQFF. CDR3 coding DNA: TGTGCCAGCAGATTAGGGGATGAGCAGTTCTTC.